This T cell receptor beta chain was captured in a study of pediatric ulcerative colitis. Whole-study results and caveats: Compared with controls, ulcerative colitis showed greater blood-rectum clone sharing. In rectum, acute severe colitis had expanded clones and less diversity.

As regards this clone: Its antigen is undetermined.

Some clones are missing from TCRdb's copy, which holds only in-frame ones; the method was immunoSEQ multiplex PCR. The table has about 25,000 clones, roughly 71% seen once. Germline loops: CDR1 SGHRS, CDR2 YFSETQ. The CDR3 spans 15 residues. J gave up 3 bases and V 5 bases, and 10 bases lay outside the gene matches. The rectum was sampled with one to two pinch biopsies at colonoscopy. The sequencing sample was made of gut tissue. The chain employs TRBV5-1 and TRBJ2-5; 7 bases line up with TRBD1. The receptor's source is a boy younger than 18 with severe ulcerative colitis. The CDR3 region is CASSFFGTDEETQYF. The CDR3 nucleotides are TGCGCCAGCAGTTTTTTCGGGACAGACGAAGAGACCCAGTACTTC.